This T cell receptor (beta chain) originates from a study of T-cell reconstitution after alpha-beta-depleted transplantation in children (dated by TCRdb to 2015 to 2016). About the study as a whole: Using TCR repertoire profiling, the study quantitatively followed how T-cell immune reconstitution unfolded in children after TCRalphabeta/CD19-depleted allogeneic hematopoietic cell transplantation.

Library preparation was by PCR. The sample was run on an Illumina HiSeq 2500. TCR libraries were prepared with molecular barcoding, using unique molecular identifiers to normalize TCRbeta repertoire quantification. TCRdb took the public reads, trimmed them with fastp at Q25, ran MiXCR for clone calling and kept in-frame beta chains. Each entry merges the rows of one CDR3 protein and shows their most common DNA and genes. The sample data list about 200,000 distinct CDR3 sequences, and 6.6% of these were observed just once. Of the sample, just over 5.5% is held by the ten largest clones. Sample treatment or condition, as interpreted from the label and publication: allogeneic hematopoietic cell transplantation with graft depleted of TCRalphabeta T cells and CD19 B cells. The transplant recipients were children given TCRalphabeta/CD19-depleted allogeneic hematopoietic cell grafts. In its sample, this clonotype was seen many times. The antigen it recognizes is unknown. Per-base quality was not reported, and no clone a single base away is much larger than it.

Taken from the germline V gene (reference sequence), the CDR1 and CDR2 loops are SEHNR and FQNEAQ. The junction carries 8 bases between V and J, which are trimmed by 3 bases and 3 bases respectively. From the cysteine up to the phenylalanine, the CDR3 has a length of 13 residues. The CDR3 DNA has 39 bases and is translated from base 1. What the authors observed across the whole study: Over subsequent months, a decline in hyperexpanded clone frequencies was noted, and after one year, T-cell counts and TCRbeta diversity were mostly ascribed to newly produced T cells. In some patients, high TCRbeta diversity at day 60 was attributed to recipient T cells and intrathymic progenitors that had survived conditioning. Apparently early alphabetaT-cell count recovery about two months after transplant reportedly relied on only several hundred rapidly expanded clones derived from non-depleted graft cells.

This clonotype was sampled from a boy younger than 10 with acute lymphoblastic leukemia, due to receive a stem cell transplant. The sequence joins TRBV7-9 to TRBJ2-5, and the D gene may be TRBD2, 5 bases matching. The sample was PBMCs, taken before TCRalphabeta/CD19-depleted stem cell transplant. This receptor has the CDR3 CASSLPSKETQYF. At the DNA level, the sequence is TGTGCCAGCAGCTTGCCTAGCAAAGAGACCCAGTACTTC.